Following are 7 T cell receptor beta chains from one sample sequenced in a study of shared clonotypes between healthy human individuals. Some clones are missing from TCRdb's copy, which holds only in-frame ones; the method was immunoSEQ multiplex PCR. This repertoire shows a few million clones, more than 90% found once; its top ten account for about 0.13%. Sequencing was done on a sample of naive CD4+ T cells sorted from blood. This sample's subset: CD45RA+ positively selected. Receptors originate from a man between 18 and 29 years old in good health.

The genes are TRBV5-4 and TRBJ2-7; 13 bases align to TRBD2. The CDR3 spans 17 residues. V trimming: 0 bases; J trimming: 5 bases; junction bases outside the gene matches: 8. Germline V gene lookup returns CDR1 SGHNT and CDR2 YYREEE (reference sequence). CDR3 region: CASSLGTSGRAINEQYF. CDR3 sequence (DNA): TGTGCCAGCAGCTTGGGTACTAGCGGGAGGGCCATTAACGAGCAGTACTTC. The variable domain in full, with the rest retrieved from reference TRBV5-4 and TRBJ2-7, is ETGVTQSPTHLIKTRGQQVTLRCSSQSGHNTVSWYQQALGQGPQFIFQYYREEENGRGNFPPRFSGLQFPNYSSELNVNALELDDSALYLCASSLGTSGRAINEQYFGPGTRLTVT.

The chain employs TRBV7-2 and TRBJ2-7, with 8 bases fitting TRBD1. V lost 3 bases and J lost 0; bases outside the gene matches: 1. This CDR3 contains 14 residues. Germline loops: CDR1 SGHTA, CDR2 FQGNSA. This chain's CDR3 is CASSFTGGSYEQYF. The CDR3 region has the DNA TGTGCCAGCAGCTTTACAGGGGGCTCCTACGAGCAGTACTTC.

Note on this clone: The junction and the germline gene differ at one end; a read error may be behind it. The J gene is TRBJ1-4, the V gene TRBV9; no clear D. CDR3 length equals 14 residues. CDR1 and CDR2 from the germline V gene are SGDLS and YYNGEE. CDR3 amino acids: CASSAGSRNEKLFF. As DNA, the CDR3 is TGTGCCAGCAGCGCCGGGTCCCGTAATGAAAAGCTGTTTTTT.

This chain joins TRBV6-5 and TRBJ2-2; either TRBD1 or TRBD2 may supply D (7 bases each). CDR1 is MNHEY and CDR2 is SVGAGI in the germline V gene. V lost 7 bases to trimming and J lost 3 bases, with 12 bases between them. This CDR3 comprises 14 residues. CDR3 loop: CASTSGGDTGELFF. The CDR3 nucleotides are TGTGCCAGCACCTCAGGGGGGGACACCGGGGAGCTGTTTTTT.

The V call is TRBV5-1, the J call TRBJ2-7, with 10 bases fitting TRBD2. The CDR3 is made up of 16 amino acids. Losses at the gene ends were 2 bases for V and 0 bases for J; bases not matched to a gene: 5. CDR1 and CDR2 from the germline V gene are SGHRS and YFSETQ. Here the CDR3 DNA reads TGCGCCAGCAGCTTCCCCGGGACTAGCGTCTCCTACGAGCAGTACTTC. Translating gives CASSFPGTSVSYEQYF.

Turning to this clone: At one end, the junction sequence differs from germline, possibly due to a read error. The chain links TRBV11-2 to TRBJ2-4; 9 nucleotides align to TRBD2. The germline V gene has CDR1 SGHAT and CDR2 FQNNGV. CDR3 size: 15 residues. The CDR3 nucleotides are TGTGCCAGCACCTCCTTAGCGGGGGAGCTTCCCATTCACTACTTC. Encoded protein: CASTSLAGELPIHYF.

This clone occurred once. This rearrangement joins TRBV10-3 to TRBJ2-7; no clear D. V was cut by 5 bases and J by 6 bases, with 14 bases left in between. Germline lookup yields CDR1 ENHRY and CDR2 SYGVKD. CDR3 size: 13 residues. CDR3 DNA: TGTGCCATCAGTTTTGGCCAGTCTCCCGAGCAGTACTTC. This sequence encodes CAISFGQSPEQYF.